This T cell receptor beta chain originates from a study of T-cell reconstitution after alpha-beta-depleted transplantation in children. The CDR3 has 14 residues. Germline CDR1 and CDR2: SGHRS and YFSETQ. With 4 bases removed from V and 3 bases from J, the gap between germline ends came to 12 bases. It was with unique molecular identifiers that the TCRbeta library was prepared. MiXCR was run by TCRdb on the PCR reads, yielding one entry per CDR3 protein. Among a few hundred thousand distinct CDR3 sequences listed, 20% were seen once. This clonotype showed up just a few times. The clonotype originates from a human donor who donated a stem cell graft to a child with acute myeloid leukemia. This specimen was PBMCs from the stem cell graft donor, taken from the stem cell graft. V gene TRBV5-1 combines with J gene TRBJ2-3; perhaps TRBD2 as D (6 bases). As DNA, the CDR3 is TGCGCCAGCAGCCGTAACGGGGGAACAGATACGCAGTATTTT. It yields the protein CASSRNGGTDTQYF. Full variable domain (missing parts from reference TRBV5-1 and TRBJ2-3): KAGVTQTPRYLIKTRGQQVTLSCSPISGHRSVSWYQQTPGQGLQFLFEYFSETQRNKGNFPGRFSGRQFSNSRSEMNVSTLELGDSALYLCASSRNGGTDTQYFGPGTRLTVL.